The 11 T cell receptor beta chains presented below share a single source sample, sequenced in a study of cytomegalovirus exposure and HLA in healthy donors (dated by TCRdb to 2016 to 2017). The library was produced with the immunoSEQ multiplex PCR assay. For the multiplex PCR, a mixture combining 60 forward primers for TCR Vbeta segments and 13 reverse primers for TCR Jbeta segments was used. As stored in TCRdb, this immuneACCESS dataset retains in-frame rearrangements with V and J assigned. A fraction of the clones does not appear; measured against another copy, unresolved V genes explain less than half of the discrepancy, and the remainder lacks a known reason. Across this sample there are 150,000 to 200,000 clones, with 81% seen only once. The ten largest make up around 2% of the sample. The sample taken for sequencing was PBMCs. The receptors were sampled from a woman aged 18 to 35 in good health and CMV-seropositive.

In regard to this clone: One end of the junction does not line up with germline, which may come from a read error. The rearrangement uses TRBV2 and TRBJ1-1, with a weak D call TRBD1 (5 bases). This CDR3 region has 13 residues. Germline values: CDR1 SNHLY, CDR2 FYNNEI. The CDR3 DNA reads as TGTGCCAGCAGTTGGGGGGAGGAGGGAGCCTCCCTCTTT. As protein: CASSWGEEGASLF.

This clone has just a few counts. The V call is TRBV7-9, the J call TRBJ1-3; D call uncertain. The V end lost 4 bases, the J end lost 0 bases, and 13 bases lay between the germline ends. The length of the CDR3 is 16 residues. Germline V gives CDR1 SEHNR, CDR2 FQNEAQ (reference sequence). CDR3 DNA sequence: TGTGCCAGCAGCTCGAAAACCACTTTCTCTGGAAACACCATATATTTT. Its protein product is CASSSKTTFSGNTIYF.

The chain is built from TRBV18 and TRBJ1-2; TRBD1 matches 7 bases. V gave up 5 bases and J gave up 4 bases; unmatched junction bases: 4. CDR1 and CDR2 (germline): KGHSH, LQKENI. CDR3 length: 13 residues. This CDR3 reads CASSTDRAYGYTF. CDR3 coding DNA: TGTGCCAGCTCAACCGACAGGGCCTATGGCTACACCTTC.

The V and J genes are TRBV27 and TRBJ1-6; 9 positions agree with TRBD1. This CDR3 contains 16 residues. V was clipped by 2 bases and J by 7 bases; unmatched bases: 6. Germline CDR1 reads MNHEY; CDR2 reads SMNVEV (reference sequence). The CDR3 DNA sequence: TGTGCCAGCAGTTTAACTCTAGGGACAGGGAATTCACCCCTCCACTTT. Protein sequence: CASSLTLGTGNSPLHF.

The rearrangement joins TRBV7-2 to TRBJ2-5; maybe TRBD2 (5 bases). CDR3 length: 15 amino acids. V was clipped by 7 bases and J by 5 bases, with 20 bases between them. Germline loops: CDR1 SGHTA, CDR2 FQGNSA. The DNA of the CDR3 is TGTGCCAGCATCAACTCGGGGTTGGCTTCCGAGACCCAGTACTTC. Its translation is CASINSGLASETQYF.

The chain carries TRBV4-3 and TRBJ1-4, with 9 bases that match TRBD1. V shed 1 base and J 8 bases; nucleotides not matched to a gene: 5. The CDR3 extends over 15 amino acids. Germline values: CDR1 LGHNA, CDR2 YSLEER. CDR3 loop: CASSQGRDRAEKLFF. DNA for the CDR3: TGCGCCAGCAGCCAAGGCCGGGACAGGGCCGAAAAACTGTTTTTT.

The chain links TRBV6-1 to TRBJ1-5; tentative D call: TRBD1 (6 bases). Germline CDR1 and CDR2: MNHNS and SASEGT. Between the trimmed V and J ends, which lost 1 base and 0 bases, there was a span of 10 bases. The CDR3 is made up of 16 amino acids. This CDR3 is CASSEGTALSNQPQHF. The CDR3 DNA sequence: TGTGCCAGCAGTGAAGGGACAGCACTTAGCAATCAGCCCCAGCATTTT.

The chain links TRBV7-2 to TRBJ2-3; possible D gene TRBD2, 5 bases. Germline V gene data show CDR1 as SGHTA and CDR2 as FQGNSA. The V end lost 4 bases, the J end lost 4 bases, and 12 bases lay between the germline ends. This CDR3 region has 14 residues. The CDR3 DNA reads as TGTGCCAGCAGCTACTTGAACGGGGCAGATACGCAGTATTTT. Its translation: CASSYLNGADTQYF.

In DNA, the CDR3 is TGTGCCAGTTTTAGGGGTAGGAGTTCACCCCTCCACTTT. Translated: CASFRGRSSPLHF. This rearrangement joins TRBV6-5 to TRBJ1-6; maybe TRBD1 (5 bases). Germline V CDR1 and CDR2: MNHEY, SVGAGI. V lost 9 bases to trimming and J lost 9 bases, with 15 bases between them. The CDR3 sequence is 13 residues long.

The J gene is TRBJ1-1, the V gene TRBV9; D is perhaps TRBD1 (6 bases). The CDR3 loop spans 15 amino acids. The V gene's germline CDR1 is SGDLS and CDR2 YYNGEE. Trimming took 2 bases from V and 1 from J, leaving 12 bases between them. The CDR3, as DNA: TGTGCCAGCAGCGTTATGTCACAGGGGAACACTGAAGCTTTCTTT. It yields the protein CASSVMSQGNTEAFF. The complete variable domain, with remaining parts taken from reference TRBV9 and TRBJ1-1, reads DSGVTQTPKHLITATGQRVTLRCSPRSGDLSVYWYQQSLDQGLQFLIQYYNGEERAKGNILERFSAQQFPDLHSELNLSSLELGDSALYFCASSVMSQGNTEAFFGQGTRLTVV.

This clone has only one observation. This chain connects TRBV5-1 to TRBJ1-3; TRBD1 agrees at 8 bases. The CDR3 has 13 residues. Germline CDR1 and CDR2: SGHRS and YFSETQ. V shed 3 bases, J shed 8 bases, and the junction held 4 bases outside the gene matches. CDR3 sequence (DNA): TGCGCCAGCAGCTCCAGGGGGCAAGACACCATATATTTT. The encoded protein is CASSSRGQDTIYF.